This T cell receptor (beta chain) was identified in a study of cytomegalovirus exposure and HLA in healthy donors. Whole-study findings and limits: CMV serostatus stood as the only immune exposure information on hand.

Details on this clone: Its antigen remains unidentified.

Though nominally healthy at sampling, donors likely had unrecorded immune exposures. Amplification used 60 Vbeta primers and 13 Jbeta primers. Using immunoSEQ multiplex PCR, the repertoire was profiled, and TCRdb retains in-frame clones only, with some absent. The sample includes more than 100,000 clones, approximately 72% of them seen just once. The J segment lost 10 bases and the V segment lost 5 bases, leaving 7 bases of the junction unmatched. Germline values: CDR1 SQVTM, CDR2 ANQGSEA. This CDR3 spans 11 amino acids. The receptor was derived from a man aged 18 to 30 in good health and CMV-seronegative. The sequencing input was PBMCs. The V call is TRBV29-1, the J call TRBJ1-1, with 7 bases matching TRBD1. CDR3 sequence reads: CSVRVRGRAFF. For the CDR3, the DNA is TGCAGCGTTCGGGTCAGGGGGAGAGCTTTCTTT.